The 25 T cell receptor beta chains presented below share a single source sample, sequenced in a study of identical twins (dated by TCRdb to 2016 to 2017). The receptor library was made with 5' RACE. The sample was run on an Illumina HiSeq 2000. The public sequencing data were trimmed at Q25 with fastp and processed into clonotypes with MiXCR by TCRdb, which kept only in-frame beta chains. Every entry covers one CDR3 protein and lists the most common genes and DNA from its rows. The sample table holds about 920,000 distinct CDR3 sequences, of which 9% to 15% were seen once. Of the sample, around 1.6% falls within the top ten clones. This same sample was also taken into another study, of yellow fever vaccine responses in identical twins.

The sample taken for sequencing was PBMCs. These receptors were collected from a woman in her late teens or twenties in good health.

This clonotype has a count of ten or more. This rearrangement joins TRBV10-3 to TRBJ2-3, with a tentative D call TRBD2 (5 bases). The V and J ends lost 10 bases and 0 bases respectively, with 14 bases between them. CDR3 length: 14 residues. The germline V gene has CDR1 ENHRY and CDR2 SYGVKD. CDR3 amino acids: CATTDLASTDTQYF. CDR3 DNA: TGTGCCACCACGGACTTAGCTAGCACAGATACGCAGTATTTT.

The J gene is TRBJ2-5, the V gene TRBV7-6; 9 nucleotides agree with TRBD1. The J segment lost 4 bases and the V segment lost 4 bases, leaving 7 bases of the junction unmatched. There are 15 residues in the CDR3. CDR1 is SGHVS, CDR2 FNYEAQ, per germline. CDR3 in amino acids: CASSSTGGAGETQYF. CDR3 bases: TGTGCCAGCAGCTCTACAGGGGGCGCGGGAGAGACCCAGTACTTC.

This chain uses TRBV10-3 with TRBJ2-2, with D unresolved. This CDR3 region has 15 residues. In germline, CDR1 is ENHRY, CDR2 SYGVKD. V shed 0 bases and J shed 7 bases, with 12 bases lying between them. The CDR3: CAISESISPSGELFF. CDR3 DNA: TGTGCCATCAGTGAGTCGATTTCCCCTAGCGGGGAGCTGTTTTTT.

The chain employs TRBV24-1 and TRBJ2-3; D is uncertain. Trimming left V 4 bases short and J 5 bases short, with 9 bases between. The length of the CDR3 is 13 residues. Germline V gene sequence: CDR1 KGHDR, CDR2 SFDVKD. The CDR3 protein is CATSETFQDTQYF. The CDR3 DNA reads TGTGCCACCAGTGAAACCTTCCAAGATACGCAGTATTTT.

The CDR3 spells CASSPPGLAGPTGGTDTQYF. The DNA of the CDR3 is TGCGCCAGCAGCCCCCCGGGACTAGCGGGACCCACCGGAGGCACAGATACGCAGTATTTT. The V and J genes are TRBV5-1 and TRBJ2-3; 13 bases agree with TRBD2. Unmatched junction bases numbered 15, after V lost 4 bases and J lost 1 base. Germline CDR1 is SGHRS and CDR2 is YFSETQ. CDR3 length equals 20 residues.

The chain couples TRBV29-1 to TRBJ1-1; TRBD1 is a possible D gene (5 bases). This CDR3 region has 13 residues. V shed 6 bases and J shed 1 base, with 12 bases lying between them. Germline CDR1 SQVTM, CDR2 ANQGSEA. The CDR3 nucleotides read TGCAGCGTATTGGGACTGACGAACACTGAAGCTTTCTTT. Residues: CSVLGLTNTEAFF. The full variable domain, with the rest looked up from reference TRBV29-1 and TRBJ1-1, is SAVISQKPSRDICQRGTSLTIQCQVDSQVTMMFWYRQQPGQSLTLIATANQGSEATYESGFVIDKFPISRPNLTFSTLTVSNMSPEDSSIYLCSVLGLTNTEAFFGQGTRLTVV.

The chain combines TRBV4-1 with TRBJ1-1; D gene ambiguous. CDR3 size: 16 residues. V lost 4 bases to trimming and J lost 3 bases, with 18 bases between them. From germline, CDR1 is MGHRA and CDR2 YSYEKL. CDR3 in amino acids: CASSLNQSPPHTEAFF. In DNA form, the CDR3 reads TGCGCCAGCAGCCTAAATCAGTCCCCCCCACACACTGAAGCTTTCTTT.

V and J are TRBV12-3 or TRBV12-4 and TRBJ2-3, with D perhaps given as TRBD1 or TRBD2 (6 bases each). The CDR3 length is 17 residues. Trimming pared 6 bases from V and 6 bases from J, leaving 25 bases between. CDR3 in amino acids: CASSRGLVGGPRDTQYF. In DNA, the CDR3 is TGTGCCAGCAGCAGAGGGCTCGTCGGGGGCCCCAGGGATACGCAGTATTTT.

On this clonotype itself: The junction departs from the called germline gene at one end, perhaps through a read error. The CDR3 region is CASSNSLIPFF. The CDR3 DNA is TGTGCCAGCAGTAACTCTCTAATACCTTTCTTT. The rearrangement uses TRBV6-6 and TRBJ1-1; no clear D gene. Germline CDR1 is MNHNY and CDR2 is SVGAGI (reference sequence). The CDR3 is made up of 11 amino acids.

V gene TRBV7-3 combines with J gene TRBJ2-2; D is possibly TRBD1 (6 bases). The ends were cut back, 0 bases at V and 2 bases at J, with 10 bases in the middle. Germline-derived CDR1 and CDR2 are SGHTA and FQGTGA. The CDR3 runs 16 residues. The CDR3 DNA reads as TGTGCCAGCAGCTTAACCCGACAGGTTAACACCGGGGAGCTGTTTTTT. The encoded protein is CASSLTRQVNTGELFF.

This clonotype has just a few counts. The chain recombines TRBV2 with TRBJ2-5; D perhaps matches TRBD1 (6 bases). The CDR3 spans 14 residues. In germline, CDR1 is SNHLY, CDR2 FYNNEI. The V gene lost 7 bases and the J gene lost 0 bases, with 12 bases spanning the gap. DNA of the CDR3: TGTGCCAGCACTCGACAGGTGAACCAAGAGACCCAGTACTTC. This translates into CASTRQVNQETQYF.

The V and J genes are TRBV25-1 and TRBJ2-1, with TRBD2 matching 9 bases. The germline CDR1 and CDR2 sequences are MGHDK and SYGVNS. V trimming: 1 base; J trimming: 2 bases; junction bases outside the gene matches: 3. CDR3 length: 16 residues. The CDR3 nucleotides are TGTGCCAGCAGTGAATTGGCGGGAGGGGCCTACAATGAGCAGTTCTTC. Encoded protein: CASSELAGGAYNEQFF.

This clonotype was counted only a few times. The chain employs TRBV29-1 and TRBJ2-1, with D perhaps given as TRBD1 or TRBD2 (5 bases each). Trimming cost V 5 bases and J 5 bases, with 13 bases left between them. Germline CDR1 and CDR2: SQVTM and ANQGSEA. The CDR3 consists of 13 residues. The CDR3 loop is CSVYRDGNNEQFF. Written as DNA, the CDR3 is TGCAGCGTTTACCGGGACGGAAACAATGAGCAGTTCTTC.

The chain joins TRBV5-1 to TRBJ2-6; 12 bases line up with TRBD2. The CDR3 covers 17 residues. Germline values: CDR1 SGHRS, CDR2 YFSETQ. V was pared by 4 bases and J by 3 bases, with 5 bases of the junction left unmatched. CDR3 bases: TGCGCCAGCAGCCTACGACTAGCGGGGGATGGGGCCAACGTCCTGACTTTC. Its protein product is CASSLRLAGDGANVLTF.

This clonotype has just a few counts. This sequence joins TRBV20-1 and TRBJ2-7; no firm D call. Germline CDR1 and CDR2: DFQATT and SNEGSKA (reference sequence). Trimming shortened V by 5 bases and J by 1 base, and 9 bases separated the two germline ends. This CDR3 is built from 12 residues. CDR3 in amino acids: CSAPLRSYEQYF. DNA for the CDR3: TGCAGTGCTCCCTTGCGGTCCTACGAGCAGTACTTC.

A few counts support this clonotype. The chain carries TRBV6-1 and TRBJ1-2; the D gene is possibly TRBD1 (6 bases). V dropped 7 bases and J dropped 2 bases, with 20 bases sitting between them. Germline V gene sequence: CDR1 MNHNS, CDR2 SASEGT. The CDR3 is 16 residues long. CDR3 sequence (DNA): TGTGCCAGCATAAGAGACACAGGGTTGCTGAACTATGGCTACACCTTC. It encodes CASIRDTGLLNYGYTF.

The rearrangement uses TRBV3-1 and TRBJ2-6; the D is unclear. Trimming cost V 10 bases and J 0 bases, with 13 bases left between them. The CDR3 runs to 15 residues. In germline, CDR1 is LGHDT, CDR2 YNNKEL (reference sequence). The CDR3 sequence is CATTQPGSGANVLTF. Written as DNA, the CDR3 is TGTGCCACCACCCAACCGGGCTCTGGGGCCAACGTCCTGACTTTC.

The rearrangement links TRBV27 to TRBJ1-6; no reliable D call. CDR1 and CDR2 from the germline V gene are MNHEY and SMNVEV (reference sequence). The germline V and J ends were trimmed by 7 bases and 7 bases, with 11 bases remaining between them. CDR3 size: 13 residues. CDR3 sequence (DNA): TGTGCCAGCACACGGGGTGACAATTCACCCCTCCACTTT. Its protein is CASTRGDNSPLHF.

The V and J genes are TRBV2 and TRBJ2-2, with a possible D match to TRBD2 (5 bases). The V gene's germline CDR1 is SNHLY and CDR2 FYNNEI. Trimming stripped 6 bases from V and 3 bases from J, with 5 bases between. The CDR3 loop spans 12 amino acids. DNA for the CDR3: TGTGCCAGCAGGAGGGACACCGGGGAGCTGTTTTTT. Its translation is CASRRDTGELFF. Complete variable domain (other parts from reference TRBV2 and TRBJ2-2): EPEVTQTPSHQVTQMGQEVILRCVPISNHLYFYWYRQILGQKVEFLVSFYNNEISEKSEIFDDQFSVERPDGSNFTLKIRSTKLEDSAMYFCASRRDTGELFFGEGSRLTVL.

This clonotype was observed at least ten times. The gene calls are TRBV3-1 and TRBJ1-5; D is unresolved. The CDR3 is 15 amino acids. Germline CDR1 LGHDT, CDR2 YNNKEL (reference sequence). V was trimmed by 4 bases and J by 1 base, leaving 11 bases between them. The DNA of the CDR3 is TGTGCCAGCAGCCTAGGTTCGGGAAGCAATCAGCCCCAGCATTTT. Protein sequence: CASSLGSGSNQPQHF.

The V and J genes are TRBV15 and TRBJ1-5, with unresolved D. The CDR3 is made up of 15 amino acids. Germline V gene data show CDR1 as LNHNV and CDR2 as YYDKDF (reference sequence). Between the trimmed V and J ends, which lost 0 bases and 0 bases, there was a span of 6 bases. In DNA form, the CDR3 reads TGTGCCACCAGCAGAGAGGCAGGTAGCAATCAGCCCCAGCATTTT. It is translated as CATSREAGSNQPQHF.

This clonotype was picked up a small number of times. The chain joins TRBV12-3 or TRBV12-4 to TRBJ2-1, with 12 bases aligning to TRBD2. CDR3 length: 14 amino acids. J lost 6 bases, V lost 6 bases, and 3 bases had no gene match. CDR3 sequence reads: CASRLAGGTNEQFF. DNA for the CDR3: TGTGCCAGCAGACTAGCGGGAGGTACCAATGAGCAGTTCTTC.

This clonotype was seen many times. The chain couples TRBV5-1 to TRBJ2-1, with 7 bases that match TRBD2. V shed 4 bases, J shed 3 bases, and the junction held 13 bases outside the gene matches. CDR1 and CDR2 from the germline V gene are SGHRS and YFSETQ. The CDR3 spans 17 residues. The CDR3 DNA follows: TGCGCCAGCAGCCTCAAACCTAGCGGAGCCTTCTACAATGAGCAGTTCTTC. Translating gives CASSLKPSGAFYNEQFF.

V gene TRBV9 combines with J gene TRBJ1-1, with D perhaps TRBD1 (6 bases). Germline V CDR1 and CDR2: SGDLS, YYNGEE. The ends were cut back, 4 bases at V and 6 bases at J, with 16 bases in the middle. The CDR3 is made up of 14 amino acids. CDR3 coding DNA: TGTGCCAGCAGCCCATCATGGGGGGGCGCTGAAGCTTTCTTT. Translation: CASSPSWGGAEAFF.

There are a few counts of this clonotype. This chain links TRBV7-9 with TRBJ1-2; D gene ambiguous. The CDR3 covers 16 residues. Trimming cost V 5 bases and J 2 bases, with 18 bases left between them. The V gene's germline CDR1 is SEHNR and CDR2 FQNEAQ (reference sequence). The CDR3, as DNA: TGTGCCAGCAGCCCGGGAGGGAGTCCAGCAAACTATGGCTACACCTTC. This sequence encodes CASSPGGSPANYGYTF.